One and the same sample provided the 16 T cell receptor delta chains below, sequenced in a study of gamma-delta T cells after stem cell transplantation. TCRdb re-identified clones in the RT-PCR reads via CATT. The sample comprises some 13,000 delta-chain clones, roughly 30% of which are singletons, and 3% to 4% rests with the top ten. Sample: gamma-delta T cells. The receptors shown here come from a human donor. It is not recorded whose cells these are; they may come from a transplant donor.

This clone occurred a few times. The chain uses TRAV29/DV5 and TRDJ1; TRDD2 is a possible D gene (7 bases). The V and J ends lost 1 base and 0 bases respectively, with 25 bases between them. Germline loops: CDR1 NSMFDY, CDR2 ISSIKDK. The CDR3 length is 19 residues. CDR3 coding DNA: TGTGCAGCAAGCTTCCTACAAGGGGATCGAGCCTCATACACCGATAAACTCATCTTT. It translates to CAASFLQGDRASYTDKLIF.

This clone turned up a few times. This rearrangement joins TRDV3 to TRDJ1, with D unresolved. The V gene's germline CDR1 is TVYSNPD and CDR2 GDNSRS (reference sequence). V was cut by 2 bases and J by 9 bases, with 13 bases left in between. The CDR3 is 11 residues long. The CDR3 nucleotides are TGTGCCTTTCCGCGGGCGGATGAACTCATCTTT. Amino acid sequence: CAFPRADELIF.

This clone was seen a handful of times. The sample carries other DNA sequences with the same CDR3. The V call is TRDV1, the J call TRDJ2, with TRDD3 matching 9 bases. Germline loops: CDR1 TSWWSYY, CDR2 QGS. The CDR3 is made up of 23 amino acids. Trimming at V came to 1 base and at J to 4 bases, leaving 25 bases not matched to a gene. The CDR3 sequence: CALGEPPPWLPAGGYRPTAQLFF. For the CDR3, the DNA is TGTGCTCTTGGGGAACCCCCTCCTTGGCTACCCGCGGGGGGATACCGCCCGACAGCACAACTCTTCTTT.

This clone was detected only a few times. This sequence joins TRDV3 and TRDJ1; 13 bases are a match to TRDD3. Germline loops: CDR1 TVYSNPD, CDR2 GDNSRS (reference sequence). The CDR3 covers 17 residues. Trimming cost V 4 bases and J 2 bases; bases outside gene matches: 13. The CDR3 region has the DNA TGTGCCTGCCCTTCCGTACTGGGGGATACGGGGACCGATAAACTCATCTTT. It is translated as CACPSVLGDTGTDKLIF.

The rearrangement uses TRDV2 and TRDJ3, with 12 bases matching TRDD3. Germline V lookup: CDR1 GEAIGNYY, CDR2 EKD. J gave up 0 bases and V 0 bases, and 2 bases lay outside the gene matches. The CDR3 spans 19 residues. The CDR3 here is CACDTLGDTRSWDTRQMFF. The CDR3 nucleotides are TGTGCCTGTGACACCCTGGGGGATACGCGCTCCTGGGACACCCGACAGATGTTTTTC.

This clone was counted between two and nine times. The rearrangement joins TRDV1 to TRDJ1; the match to TRDD3 covers 12 bases. Trimming removed 4 bases from V and 1 base from J; junction bases left unmatched: 19. CDR3 length: 21 amino acids. The germline gives CDR1 TSWWSYY, CDR2 QGS. CDR3 in DNA: TGTGCTCTTGGGGCCCCCTTCTTTCCGAACTGGGGGATACCTCCCACCGATAAACTCATCTTT. Protein product: CALGAPFFPNWGIPPTDKLIF.

Turning to this clone: The junction and the germline gene differ at one end; a read error may be behind it. J is TRDJ1 and V is TRDV3, with D possibly being TRDD2 or TRDD3 (5 bases each). The CDR3 extends over 13 amino acids. Germline lookup yields CDR1 TVYSNPD and CDR2 GDNSRS (reference sequence). CDR3 nucleotide sequence: TGTGCCCTTGTTCCTCCCCCCACCGATACACTCATCTTT. Its protein is CALVPPPTDTLIF.

This clone showed up just a few times. The chain carries TRDV1 and TRDJ1; D remains unclear. CDR3 size: 16 residues. In germline, CDR1 is TSWWSYY, CDR2 QGS. V was trimmed by 4 bases and J by 3 bases, leaving 18 bases between them. CDR3 DNA sequence: TGTGCTCTTGGGGCAAACCGACCCTTGAGGTCCGATAAACTCATCTTT. It is translated as CALGANRPLRSDKLIF.

This clone was observed a few times. V usage is TRDV1 and J usage is TRDJ1; 10 positions agree with TRDD3. This CDR3 is 24 amino acids long. With 3 bases clipped from V and 5 bases from J, the junction kept 33 bases outside the gene matches. The V gene's germline CDR1 is TSWWSYY and CDR2 QGS. For the CDR3, the DNA is TGTGCTCTTGGGGAGGGGGTACGGACCTCTCCGCCCTCGACTGGGGGATCATGCCGTGATAAACTCATCTTT. This gives the protein CALGEGVRTSPPSTGGSCRDKLIF.

This clone has a handful of counts. This chain links TRDV1 with TRDJ1; 9 bases map to TRDD3. The CDR3 consists of 19 residues. CDR1 and CDR2 from the germline V gene are TSWWSYY and QGS. V lost 3 bases, J lost 2 bases, and 16 bases stayed unmatched. This CDR3 is CALGEPHVDWGTRTDKLIF. The CDR3 DNA reads TGTGCTCTTGGGGAGCCCCATGTCGACTGGGGGACCCGAACCGATAAACTCATCTTT.

The rearrangement uses TRDV2 and TRDJ3; 12 positions agree with TRDD3. The V and J ends lost 5 bases and 5 bases, in that order; junction bases with no gene match: 12. This CDR3 comprises 19 residues. Germline-derived CDR1 and CDR2 are GEAIGNYY and EKD. Here the CDR3 reads CACVMHTGGYPRDTRQMFF. The DNA of the CDR3 is TGTGCCTGTGTGATGCATACTGGGGGATACCCCCGGGACACCCGACAGATGTTTTTC.

The chain has TRDV2 and TRDJ1; 8 bases are shared with TRDD3. Germline V gives CDR1 GEAIGNYY, CDR2 EKD. This CDR3 has 19 amino acids. The junction had 21 bases not matched to a gene; V was cut back by 7 bases and J by 0 bases. The CDR3, as DNA: TGTGCCTGCTTTAATAGAGGCTGGGGGAGACGCTGGTACACCGATAAACTCATCTTT. Protein product: CACFNRGWGRRWYTDKLIF.

This clone has just one count. At one end, the junction sequence differs from germline, possibly due to a read error. The chain has TRDV2 and TRDJ1, with 7 bases fitting TRDD3. The CDR3 is 13 amino acids. Germline V CDR1 and CDR2: GEAIGNYY, EKD. CDR3: CAFDTWGADKLIF. In DNA, the CDR3 is TGTGCCTTTGACACCTGGGGGGCCGATAAACTCATCTTT.

V gene TRDV1 combines with J gene TRDJ1, with D unclear. The CDR3 spans 17 residues. The germline gives CDR1 TSWWSYY, CDR2 QGS. V gave up 1 base and J gave up 6 bases, with 21 bases separating them. The CDR3 reads CALGERGFGSTSNKLIF. In nucleotides, the CDR3 is TGTGCTCTTGGGGAACGCGGCTTCGGATCCACCTCTAATAAACTCATCTTT.

This clone appeared a few times. The chain carries TRDV1 and TRDJ1; a weak D match, TRDD2 (5 bases). CDR1 and CDR2 (germline): TSWWSYY, QGS. Trimming stripped 3 bases from V and 3 bases from J, with 14 bases between. This CDR3 has 15 residues. The CDR3 reads CALGEIFRGADKLIF. DNA of the CDR3: TGTGCTCTTGGGGAGATCTTCCGGGGCGCCGATAAACTCATCTTT.

In the case of this clone: A read error may be the cause here, since a much bigger clone is one base away. This chain connects TRDV2 to TRDJ1; no clear D gene. The CDR3 runs to 12 residues. Germline assignment: CDR1 GEAIGNYY and CDR2 EKD. The CDR3 coding sequence is TGTGCCTGTGGGCCACTCGGCGATAAACCCATCTTT. Amino acid sequence: CACGPLGDKPIF.